These T cell receptor beta chains were read from a single sample in a study of T-cell reconstitution after alpha-beta-depleted transplantation in children. Using its own MiXCR run on the PCR reads, TCRdb lists one record per CDR3 protein. This sample carries under 450,000 distinct CDR3 sequences, 16% of them seen once, and the ten largest clones take 25% to 35%. Specimen: PBMCs, mostly from graft donor cells, collected 360 days after TCRalphabeta/CD19-depleted stem cell transplant. Receptors originate from a boy under three years old who had a stem cell transplant for Wiskott-Aldrich syndrome, so the T cells may come from the graft donor. Each CDR3 is given with its conserved first and last residue. The order of the fields is J gene, clone size, V gene, D gene, CDR3 protein, CDR3 DNA. The D gene is left open where the match is weak. A clone size is listed for some rows: how often the clone was seen (once, few, many), or a class if it is expanded.

TRBJ2-2 | few | TRBV5-8 | - | CASSLPFSLGSGELFF | TGTGCCAGCAGCCTCCCCTTTAGTCTTGGTTCCGGGGAGCTGTTTTTT
TRBJ2-7 | - | TRBV5-5 | - | CASSLRAGRTYEQYF | TGTGCCAGCAGCCTAAGGGCGGGACGCACCTACGAGCAGTACTTC
TRBJ2-3 | few | TRBV7-2 | TRBD2 | CASSRGGTSFDTDTQYF | TGTGCCAGCAGCCGGGGTGGGACTAGCTTTGACACAGATACGCAGTATTTT
TRBJ2-2 | - | TRBV28 | - | CASSLLTQGWDTGELFF | TGTGCCAGCAGCCTACTAACACAGGGTTGGGACACCGGGGAGCTGTTTTTT
TRBJ2-7 | - | TRBV6-5 | - | CASSYHGGPTYEQYF | TGTGCCAGCAGTTACCACGGGGGGCCAACCTACGAGCAGTACTTC
TRBJ2-7 | - | TRBV7-8 | TRBD2 | CASSPRTSGGAYEQYF | TGTGCCAGCAGCCCCCGGACTAGCGGGGGGGCCTACGAGCAGTACTTC
TRBJ2-1 | few | TRBV24-1 | TRBD2 | CATSDYTSGSYNEQFF | TGTGCCACCAGTGATTATACTAGCGGGAGCTACAATGAGCAGTTCTTC
TRBJ2-5 | few | TRBV20-1 | - | CSARRRGGNAQYF | TGCAGTGCTAGAAGACGAGGTGGGAACGCCCAGTACTTC
TRBJ2-2 | - | TRBV28 | - | CASGSAGELFF | TGTGCCAGCGGTTCGGCCGGGGAGCTGTTTTTT
TRBJ2-7 | few | TRBV7-2 | TRBD1 | CASSLATGEVQQYF | TGTGCCAGCAGCTTAGCGACAGGGGAGGTGCAGCAGTACTTC
TRBJ1-5 | - | TRBV18 | - | CASSPAGTISNQPQHF | TGTGCCAGCTCACCTGCCGGGACGATTAGCAATCAGCCCCAGCATTTT
TRBJ2-7 | - | TRBV5-1 | - | CASSSTGSVGEQYF | TGCGCCAGCAGCTCCACAGGGTCTGTAGGCGAGCAGTACTTC
TRBJ2-7 | few | TRBV12-3/TRBV12-4 | TRBD2 | CASSLGLAFNLSYEQYF | TGTGCCAGCAGTCTAGGACTAGCCTTTAACCTTTCCTACGAGCAGTACTTC
TRBJ2-3 | many | TRBV24-1 | TRBD2 | CATSGTSGRRTDTQYF | TGTGCCACCAGTGGGACTAGCGGGAGGAGGACAGATACGCAGTATTTT
TRBJ1-2 | - | TRBV25-1 | - | CASSGSSRGGGYTF | TGTGCCAGCAGTGGCTCATCTAGGGGTGGCGGCTACACCTTC
TRBJ2-7 | - | TRBV20-1 | - | CSANHNSGAAYEQYF | TGCAGTGCTAACCATAATAGCGGAGCCGCCTACGAGCAGTACTTC
TRBJ2-1 | - | TRBV11-2 | - | CASSYTSGPSSYNEQFF | TGTGCCAGCAGCTACACCTCGGGACCGAGCTCCTACAATGAGCAGTTCTTC
TRBJ2-3 | - | TRBV9 | - | CASSVAVTRTDTQYF | TGTGCCAGCAGCGTAGCGGTAACCCGCACAGATACGCAGTATTTT
TRBJ2-3 | - | TRBV30 | - | CAWITRGRRTDTQYF | TGTGCCTGGATAACACGGGGGAGGAGGACAGATACGCAGTATTTT
TRBJ2-1 | - | TRBV14 | - | CASSHFRRNEQFF | TGTGCCAGCAGCCATTTTCGGAGGAATGAGCAGTTCTTC
TRBJ2-4 | - | TRBV11-2 | TRBD1 | CASSLVGQAAAKNIQYF | TGTGCCAGCAGCTTAGTGGGACAGGCTGCAGCCAAAAACATTCAGTACTTC
TRBJ2-1 | many | TRBV20-1 | - | CSASSYEGLPGDEQFF | TGCAGTGCTAGTTCTTATGAGGGACTGCCTGGGGATGAGCAGTTCTTC
TRBJ2-1 | few | TRBV6-2/TRBV6-3 | - | CASRTQYNEQFF | TGTGCCAGCAGGACCCAGTACAATGAGCAGTTCTTC
TRBJ2-7 | - | TRBV12-3/TRBV12-4 | TRBD1 | CASSPDRFTSGEQYF | TGTGCCAGCAGTCCGGACAGGTTCACCTCCGGCGAGCAGTACTTC
TRBJ2-2 | few | TRBV7-9 | TRBD2 | CAGPSGRTGELFF | TGTGCCGGGCCTAGCGGGAGGACCGGGGAGCTGTTTTTT
TRBJ2-2 | - | TRBV10-3 | - | CAIKLQRTGELFF | TGTGCCATCAAGTTACAGAGAACCGGGGAGCTGTTTTTT
TRBJ2-5 | - | TRBV25-1 | TRBD1 | CASSPLGAGGGGTQYF | TGTGCCAGCAGTCCCCTAGGAGCAGGGGGCGGTGGGACCCAGTACTTC
TRBJ1-2 | few | TRBV7-9 | - | CASTRTEDRCYTF | TGTGCCAGCACCCGGACAGAAGATAGGTGCTACACCTTC
TRBJ1-6 | many | TRBV5-1 | - | CASKTSVNSPLHF | TGCGCCAGCAAAACATCGGTTAATTCACCCCTCCACTTT
TRBJ2-5 | few | TRBV10-1 | TRBD1 | CASSGPGTEETQYF | TGCGCCAGCAGTGGCCCCGGGACAGAAGAGACCCAGTACTTC
TRBJ2-5 | few | TRBV7-8 | - | CASSLVGRGLGKTQYF | TGTGCCAGCAGCTTAGTTGGTCGAGGGTTAGGAAAGACCCAGTACTTC
TRBJ1-2 | - | TRBV12-3/TRBV12-4 | - | CASSLDGDYGYTF | TGTGCCAGCAGTTTAGATGGAGACTATGGCTACACCTTC
TRBJ2-7 | few | TRBV12-3/TRBV12-4 | TRBD2 | CASSRHPAGLAAYEQYF | TGTGCCAGCAGTCGTCACCCGGCCGGACTAGCGGCGTACGAGCAGTACTTC
TRBJ2-5 | few | TRBV4-3 | - | CASSQGQDPQETQYF | TGCGCCAGCAGCCAAGGACAGGACCCCCAAGAGACCCAGTACTTC
TRBJ2-1 | - | TRBV7-2 | TRBD2 | CASSLQSSGRERWRQFF | TGTGCCAGCAGCTTACAATCTAGCGGGAGGGAACGGTGGAGGCAGTTCTTC
TRBJ2-5 | - | TRBV11-2 | TRBD2 | CASSLVMRGGFQETQYF | TGTGCCAGCAGCTTAGTCATGCGGGGGGGCTTTCAAGAGACCCAGTACTTC
TRBJ2-7 | few | TRBV20-1 | TRBD1 | CSARPDRDEQYF | TGCAGTGCTCGGCCTGACAGGGACGAGCAGTACTTC
TRBJ2-1 | many | TRBV4-2 | - | CASSQDRAGHDEQFF | TGTGCCAGCAGCCAAGATCGGGCAGGGCACGATGAGCAGTTCTTC
TRBJ2-7 | - | TRBV12-3/TRBV12-4 | - | CASSSGVDEQYF | TGTGCCAGCAGTTCAGGAGTCGACGAGCAGTACTTC
TRBJ2-3 | - | TRBV27 | TRBD2 | CASRDYRLARTDTQYF | TGTGCCAGCAGGGATTACAGACTAGCCCGCACAGATACGCAGTATTTT
TRBJ2-5 | few | TRBV14 | - | CASSRNPGGKTQYF | TGTGCCAGCAGCCGCAACCCCGGGGGCAAGACCCAGTACTTC
TRBJ1-2 | - | TRBV28 | - | CASSIPTSNYGYTF | TGTGCCAGCAGTATACCGACATCTAACTATGGCTACACCTTC
TRBJ1-2 | few | TRBV12-3/TRBV12-4 | - | CASGFGRRFNYGYTF | TGTGCCAGCGGTTTCGGACGCAGGTTCAACTATGGCTACACCTTC
TRBJ2-2 | - | TRBV25-1 | TRBD2 | CASSGDWGGRYANTGELFF | TGTGCCAGCAGTGGGGACTGGGGCGGGAGGTACGCGAACACCGGGGAGCTGTTTTTT
TRBJ2-1 | few | TRBV29-1 | - | CSVVGSWSSYNEQFF | TGCAGCGTTGTAGGCTCGTGGAGCTCCTACAATGAGCAGTTCTTC
TRBJ2-2 | - | TRBV5-1 | - | CASDSLEGTGELFF | TGCGCCAGCGATTCACTCGAAGGGACCGGGGAGCTGTTTTTT
TRBJ2-1 | - | TRBV18 | - | CASSPRAESSYNEQFF | TGTGCCAGCTCACCCCGGGCGGAAAGCTCCTACAATGAGCAGTTCTTC
TRBJ1-2 | few | TRBV6-1 | - | CASSRNRAYGYTF | TGTGCCAGCAGTAGAAACAGGGCTTATGGCTACACCTTC
TRBJ2-7 | few | TRBV14 | TRBD1 | CASSPIQGGEQYF | TGTGCCAGCAGCCCCATACAGGGGGGCGAGCAGTACTTC
TRBJ2-7 | few | TRBV7-2 | - | CASSLIGESYEQYF | TGTGCCAGCAGCTTAATAGGAGAGAGCTACGAGCAGTACTTC
TRBJ2-1 | many | TRBV5-1 | TRBD2 | CASSWGLADYNEQFF | TGCGCCAGCAGCTGGGGACTAGCGGACTACAATGAGCAGTTCTTC
TRBJ2-3 | few | TRBV5-6 | TRBD1 | CASSSDRGPGDTQYF | TGTGCCAGCAGCTCTGACAGGGGGCCGGGAGATACGCAGTATTTT
TRBJ1-4 | few | TRBV10-3 | - | CAISESLLFEKLFF | TGTGCCATCAGTGAGTCGTTGCTCTTTGAAAAACTGTTTTTT
TRBJ2-4 | few | TRBV20-1 | - | CSARDQGRGLAKNIQYF | TGCAGTGCTAGAGATCAAGGGCGGGGGCTAGCCAAAAACATTCAGTACTTC